This T cell receptor (beta chain) is drawn from a study of blood T cell repertoires in COVID-19. Recovered status applied to Cohort 3 donors who had two consecutive negative PCRs. It also applied to those with clearance or with symptom resolution. This CDR3 comprises 16 residues. V dropped 7 bases and J dropped 7; count of bases not matched to a gene: 12. Germline V CDR1 and CDR2: MDHEN, SYDVKM. Methods used by the authors: Using reference gene primer amplification, nucleated cell counts were estimated. Clones were read by immunoSEQ multiplex PCR, and TCRdb kept only the in-frame ones, dropping some. V and J calls and clone size follow that table, whereas D and trimming were derived from the DNA. The repertoire consists of approximately 210,000 clones, with roughly four fifths occurring once and the leading ten covering 15%.

This clonotype was obtained from a man in his forties or fifties who had recovered from COVID-19. The rearrangement uses TRBV28 and TRBJ2-1; 11 positions match TRBD1. Sequencing was done on a sample of PBMCs or T cells enriched from blood (not recorded which). The CDR3 DNA sequence: TGTGCCAGCACCGCATCCGGGACAGGGGGATTGAATGAGCAGTTCTTC. Its protein is CASTASGTGGLNEQFF.